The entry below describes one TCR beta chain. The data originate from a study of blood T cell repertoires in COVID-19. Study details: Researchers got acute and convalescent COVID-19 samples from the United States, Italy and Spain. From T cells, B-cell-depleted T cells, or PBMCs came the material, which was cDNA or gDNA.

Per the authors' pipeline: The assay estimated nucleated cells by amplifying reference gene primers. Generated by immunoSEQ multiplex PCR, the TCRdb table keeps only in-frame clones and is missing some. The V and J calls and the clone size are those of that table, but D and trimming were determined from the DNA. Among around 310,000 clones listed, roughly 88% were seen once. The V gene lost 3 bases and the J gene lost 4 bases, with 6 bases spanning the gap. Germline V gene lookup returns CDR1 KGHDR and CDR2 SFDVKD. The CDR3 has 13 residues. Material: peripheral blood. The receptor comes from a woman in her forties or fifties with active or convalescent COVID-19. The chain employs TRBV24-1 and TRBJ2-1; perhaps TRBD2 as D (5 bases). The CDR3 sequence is CATSDAGYNEQFF. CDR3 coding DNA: TGTGCCACCAGTGATGCGGGTTACAATGAGCAGTTCTTC.